Listed here are 8 T cell receptor beta chains from one sample, sequenced in a study of CD8+ T cells in alopecia areata. RNA was isolated and reverse transcribed to cDNA, the sequencing template. TCRdb's table, derived via immunoSEQ multiplex PCR, lists solely in-frame clones and lacks some. The sample contains about 190,000 clones, approximately 56% of which appear only once. Treatment specified: oral pan-JAK inhibitor, 5-10 mg twice daily. Here the sequenced sample was CD4+ T cells sorted from blood, taken at week 4, from a patient treated with tofacitinib. These receptor sequences come from a human donor with alopecia areata.

The count of this clone is one. The chain couples TRBV4-1 to TRBJ1-1; D is unclear. V lost 1 base and J 5 bases, leaving 11 bases between the germline ends. The CDR3 is 14 residues long. Germline assignment: CDR1 MGHRA and CDR2 YSYEKL. The CDR3: CASSQGPGRTEAFF. CDR3 DNA sequence: TGCGCCAGCAGCCAAGGGCCGGGAAGGACTGAAGCTTTCTTT.

This clone was detected ten times or more. The chain joins TRBV5-1 to TRBJ2-7, with 8 nucleotides matching TRBD2. J gave up 3 bases and V 4 bases, and 3 bases lay outside the gene matches. This CDR3 has 13 residues. The germline V gene encodes CDR1 SGHRS and CDR2 YFSETQ. The CDR3 nucleotides read TGCGCCAGCAGCGTGGCGGGAGGCTACGAGCAGTACTTC. As protein: CASSVAGGYEQYF.

Concerning this clone itself: Within the sample, other DNA sequences also encode this same CDR3. The rearrangement uses TRBV15 and TRBJ2-7; no definite D call. Trimming cost V 3 bases and J 3 bases, with 3 bases left between them. This CDR3 contains 11 residues. The germline gives CDR1 LNHNV, CDR2 YYDKDF (reference sequence). Written as DNA, the CDR3 is TGTGCCACCAGCAGGGGCTACGAGCAGTACTTC. This codes for CATSRGYEQYF.

This clone occurred a few times. The CDR3: CASRYRENYEQYF. DNA of the CDR3: TGTGCCAGCAGATACCGGGAGAACTACGAGCAGTACTTC. The J gene is TRBJ2-7, the V gene TRBV27; TRBD2 might be the D (6 bases). This CDR3 contains 13 residues. Germline CDR1 reads MNHEY; CDR2 reads SMNVEV (reference sequence). Trimming stripped 6 bases from V and 3 bases from J, with 12 bases between.

V and J are TRBV6-6 and TRBJ2-3; 8 bases fit TRBD2. This CDR3 has 15 amino acids. V gave up 7 bases and J gave up 1 base; unmatched junction bases: 7. CDR1 is MNHNY, CDR2 SVGAGI, per germline (reference sequence). DNA for the CDR3: TGTGCCAGCATCCAAGCGGGAGATGGCACAGATACGCAGTATTTT. Encoded protein: CASIQAGDGTDTQYF.

The chain has TRBV12-5 and TRBJ2-5, with D possibly called TRBD1 or TRBD2 (6 bases each). V was pared by 5 bases and J by 5 bases, with 15 bases between. The CDR3 has 14 amino acids. CDR1 is LGHNT, CDR2 FRNRAP, per germline. CDR3 in DNA: TGTGCTAGTGGTCTTGGGGGGCCTGACGAGACCCAGTACTTC. Translated: CASGLGGPDETQYF.

In this sample, this clone turned up once. DNA for the CDR3: TGTGCCAGCAGCCAAGCTCCTCGCGGTGGAGATACGCAGTATTTT. Translation: CASSQAPRGGDTQYF. The genes are TRBV4-2 and TRBJ2-3; unclear D gene. Trimming cost V 1 base and J 5 bases, with 13 bases left between them. The CDR3 length is 15 residues. CDR1 is LGHNA and CDR2 is YNFKEQ in the germline V gene.

This chain connects TRBV4-2 to TRBJ2-2; the D is unclear. V shed 3 bases and J shed 8 bases, with 10 bases lying between them. Per germline, CDR1 LGHNA and CDR2 YNFKEQ. This CDR3 spans 13 amino acids. The CDR3 loop is CASSQANYGELFF. CDR3 DNA sequence: TGTGCCAGCAGCCAGGCCAATTATGGGGAGCTGTTTTTT.